This T cell receptor (beta chain) was recovered during a study of CD8 T cells in Susac syndrome (dated by TCRdb to the late 2010s). Looking at the study overall: Whether CD8+ T cell activation and differentiation in Susac syndrome was antigen driven was tested using repertoire sequencing. The study compared CD8+ T cell repertoire clonality among over 9 healthy donors, approximately 14 Susac syndrome patients and 15 or so multiple sclerosis patients.

Study-level results and caveats: The number of individuals in the TCR sequencing and HLA analysis was recognized as being relatively small.

RNA was extracted using the RNeasy kit, and roughly 0.45 to 1 microgram was reverse transcribed with random hexamers. The immunoSEQ multiplex PCR assay, which covers 54 Vbeta and 13 Jbeta segments, was used to amplify TCR beta CDR3 regions. To correct PCR amplification bias, a synthetic template baseline was used for both primer optimization and computational correction. Under the source paper's analysis protocol: Reads were annotated to V, D and J genes per IMGT and analyzed with immunoSEQ Analyzer, keeping only productive sequences. To calculate clonality, Shannon entropy was normalized by log2 of the number of productive unique sequences and then subtracted from one. For each patient and control, public and private clones were evaluated within the 100 most prevalent clones. Clones were defined as Susac-specific if absent from the healthy and MS cohorts, from around 1,000 published viral clones and from other ImmuneACCESS disease sequences. TCRdb trimmed the raw reads at Q25, called clones with MiXCR and kept productive beta chains. Rows are unified per CDR3 protein, each entry keeping the most common DNA and genes. TCRdb's processing, not the authors', yielded these V and J calls. This sample comprises some 160,000 distinct CDR3 sequences, about 95% of them detected only once. The ten largest clones capture 0.15% to 0.2% of the sample.

This clonotype has just one count. Its specific antigen is unknown. No base quality information exists; no much larger clone differs at one position. Evidence from one read is weak. Peripheral blood CD8+ and CD4+ T cells from healthy donors, Susac syndrome patients and multiple sclerosis patients were profiled using high-throughput TCR beta sequencing. Multiple sclerosis controls were treatment-naive patients with stable or active relapsing-remitting disease fulfilling revised McDonald criteria. Bulk CD8+ and CD4+ T cells were purified by magnetic negative isolation, while CD8+ TEMRA cells were enriched using FACS. Blood was collected in EDTA tubes and processed within 24 hours, with PBMCs isolated through density gradient centrifugation. PBMCs intended for TCR sequencing were frozen in liquid nitrogen and were later thawed in a 37 degrees C water bath. The sorted or isolated CD4+, CD8+ and CD8+ TEMRA cells had a purity of 90% or higher.

This receptor was taken from a human donor with multiple sclerosis. The sequenced sample consisted of CD8+ T cells from PBMCs.

The nucleotides read TGCAGTGCTAGAGATCCGGACAGGTCTTATGGCTACACCTTC. The translation is CSARDPDRSYGYTF. This receptor chain uses TRBV20-1 and TRBJ1-2; 7 bases in the junction line up with TRBD1. As encoded in the germline V gene (reference sequence), CDR1 is DFQATT while CDR2 is SNEGSKA. Ends trimmed: V by 0 bases, J by 5 bases; bases unmatched to a gene: 6. The CDR3 runs 14 residues from the cysteine to the phenylalanine. Only the CDR3 region is kept as DNA, spanning 42 bases read in frame from base 1.